This T cell receptor (beta chain) was retrieved from a study of CD8+CD57+ T cells in acquired aplastic anemia. This clonotype has just one count. Individuals selected for sequencing had exhibited CD8+CD57+ cell expansion on flow cytometry. Genomic DNA constituted the template upon which TCR beta VDJ and CDR3 profiling was performed. TCRdb redid the calling of the reads with MiXCR, one entry per CDR3 protein. In the table there are roughly 160,000 distinct CDR3 sequences, 70% to 75% of which are singletons. J gave up 5 bases and V 4 bases, and 9 bases lay outside the gene matches. The length of the CDR3 is 15 residues. Germline V lookup: CDR1 SGDLS, CDR2 YYNGEE.

This clonotype was sampled from a human donor with aplastic anemia. V gene TRBV9 combines with J gene TRBJ2-5; 9 bases map to TRBD1. Sample: sorted CD4+, CD8+, or CD8+CD57+ T cells (not recorded which) from PBMCs. The CDR3 nucleotides are TGTGCCAGCAGCCCGGGGGACAGGGTACGGGAGACCCAGTACTTC. Translating it yields CASSPGDRVRETQYF. Combining the CDR3 with reference TRBV9 and TRBJ2-5 gives the whole variable domain DSGVTQTPKHLITATGQRVTLRCSPRSGDLSVYWYQQSLDQGLQFLIQYYNGEERAKGNILERFSAQQFPDLHSELNLSSLELGDSALYFCASSPGDRVRETQYFGPGTRLLVL.